One sample yielded the 19 T cell receptor beta chains listed below, sequenced in a study of regulatory T cells. Study-level findings and limits: Hydrophobic residues at CDR3 positions 6 and 7 were enriched in conventional CD4+ T cells of CD3G-deficient patients.

The PCR used 52 TRBV and 13 TRBJ primers. Using immunoSEQ multiplex PCR, the repertoire was profiled, and TCRdb retains in-frame clones only, with some absent. The sample includes 25,000 to 35,000 clones, around 93% of them seen just once. These receptors have no known antigen. Sequenced sample: conventional CD4+ T cells sorted from blood. Every receptor here comes from a person under 30 with CD3G deficiency.

This chain joins TRBV28 and TRBJ1-1, with 9 bases lining up with TRBD1. V lost 5 bases and J lost 3; bases outside the gene matches: 16. The CDR3 length is 18 residues. The germline V gene has CDR1 MDHEN and CDR2 SYDVKM. As DNA, the CDR3 is TGTGCCAGCAGTCCCCAAAAATACGGGACAGGGTTCGACACTGAAGCTTTCTTT. The encoded protein is CASSPQKYGTGFDTEAFF.

The chain couples TRBV5-1 to TRBJ2-3; 7 bases line up with TRBD2. Germline CDR1 SGHRS, CDR2 YFSETQ. CDR3 length: 13 amino acids. V was pared by 4 bases and J by 1 base, with 0 bases of the junction left unmatched. The CDR3 DNA follows: TGCGCCAGCAGCCGGGGGGGCACAGATACGCAGTATTTT. Translated: CASSRGGTDTQYF.

The rearrangement links TRBV28 to TRBJ1-2, with a tentative D call TRBD1 (6 bases). V was clipped by 5 bases and J by 1 base, with 17 bases between them. The germline gives CDR1 MDHEN, CDR2 SYDVKM. The CDR3 length is 16 residues. CDR3 amino acids: CASSPPGQSVNYGYTF. The CDR3 bases are TGTGCCAGCAGTCCCCCGGGACAATCCGTTAACTATGGCTACACCTTC.

The chain links TRBV2 to TRBJ1-4; weak D call: TRBD1 (6 bases). The germline V gene has CDR1 SNHLY and CDR2 FYNNEI. The CDR3 sequence is 14 residues long. V was shortened by 5 bases and J by 4 bases, with 11 bases between the two germline ends. The CDR3 sequence is CASSYQGNNEKLFF. The CDR3 bases are TGTGCCAGCAGTTACCAGGGGAATAATGAAAAACTGTTTTTT.

The chain employs TRBV5-1 and TRBJ2-1; TRBD2 is a possible D gene (5 bases). This CDR3 region has 14 residues. Germline CDR1 SGHRS, CDR2 YFSETQ. V was clipped by 4 bases and J by 2 bases, with 10 bases between them. The CDR3 here is CASSAGGPYNEQFF. The DNA of the CDR3 is TGCGCCAGCAGCGCCGGAGGACCCTACAATGAGCAGTTCTTC.

The rearrangement links TRBV6-1 to TRBJ1-1; 9 nucleotides align to TRBD1. V gave up 1 base and J gave up 11 bases; unmatched junction bases: 5. The germline V gene has CDR1 MNHNS and CDR2 SASEGT. This CDR3 comprises 13 residues. The CDR3 sequence is CASSEGDRVSAFF. The CDR3 nucleotides read TGTGCCAGCAGTGAAGGGGACAGGGTATCGGCTTTCTTT.

The chain joins TRBV7-3 to TRBJ2-1; 11 bases map to TRBD2. The CDR3 spans 18 residues. V gave up 5 bases and J gave up 5 bases; unmatched junction bases: 14. CDR1 SGHTA and CDR2 FQGTGA come from the germline V gene. The CDR3 spells CASSQTGASGRYNNEQFF. CDR3 nucleotide sequence: TGTGCCAGCAGCCAAACAGGGGCTAGCGGGAGGTATAACAATGAGCAGTTCTTC.

The chain links TRBV5-1 to TRBJ2-7; 9 bases align to TRBD1. This CDR3 comprises 15 residues. Germline lookup yields CDR1 SGHRS and CDR2 YFSETQ. V gave up 7 bases and J gave up 0 bases; unmatched junction bases: 8. CDR3: CASGHGTGSSYEQYF. The CDR3 DNA reads as TGCGCCAGCGGCCATGGGACAGGGAGCTCCTACGAGCAGTACTTC. The whole variable domain, filled in from reference TRBV5-1 and TRBJ2-7, reads KAGVTQTPRYLIKTRGQQVTLSCSPISGHRSVSWYQQTPGQGLQFLFEYFSETQRNKGNFPGRFSGRQFSNSRSEMNVSTLELGDSALYLCASGHGTGSSYEQYFGPGTRLTVT.

J is TRBJ1-1 and V is TRBV15, with D possibly matching TRBD1 (5 bases). The V gene lost 6 bases and the J gene lost 3 bases, with 11 bases spanning the gap. CDR1 and CDR2 from the germline V gene are LNHNV and YYDKDF (reference sequence). The CDR3 is 13 residues long. Here the CDR3 reads CATRYDRDTEAFF. The CDR3, as DNA: TGTGCCACCAGATACGACAGAGACACTGAAGCTTTCTTT.

V gene TRBV7-2 combines with J gene TRBJ1-1, with D possibly matching TRBD1 (5 bases). Trimming cost V 5 bases and J 2 bases, with 15 bases left between them. The germline V gene has CDR1 SGHTA and CDR2 FQGNSA. This CDR3 contains 15 residues. The CDR3 coding sequence is TGTGCCAGCAGCCAGATGGACACCGCCAACACTGAAGCTTTCTTT. As protein: CASSQMDTANTEAFF.

CDR3 nucleotides: TGTGCCAGCCAGGGCAGGGGCTACAATGAGCAGTTCTTC. This translates into CASQGRGYNEQFF. The V gene is TRBV7-9, the J gene TRBJ2-1, with a tentative D call TRBD1 (6 bases). Germline-derived CDR1 and CDR2 are SEHNR and FQNEAQ (reference sequence). The CDR3 covers 13 residues. V lost 8 bases and J lost 3, with 11 bases in between.

The chain joins TRBV18 to TRBJ2-3, with D unresolved. V gave up 2 bases and J gave up 7 bases, with 13 bases separating them. Germline CDR1 reads KGHSH; CDR2 reads LQKENI. The CDR3 runs 14 residues. The CDR3 bases are TGTGCCAGCTCACCAATTCCCGGGTCAAATACGCAGTATTTT. It encodes CASSPIPGSNTQYF.

About this clone: The limits of the CDR3 on the DNA are not certain, so only TCRdb's listed CDR3 is given. The chain combines TRBV29-1 with TRBJ2-2; TRBD2, the table's D call, lacks a check against the DNA. CDR1 SQVTM and CDR2 ANQGSEA come from the germline V gene. The CDR3 is 13 amino acids long, termini counted. CDR3 region: CSVGWGINWGAVF.

The chain is built from TRBV6-1 and TRBJ1-1, with D perhaps matching TRBD1 (5 bases). Trimming shortened V by 4 bases and J by 5 bases, and 11 bases separated the two germline ends. Germline V gene sequence: CDR1 MNHNS, CDR2 SASEGT. There are 13 residues in the CDR3. The CDR3 coding sequence is TGTGCCAGCAGTGTTGGCAGGGAGACTGAAGCTTTCTTT. This codes for CASSVGRETEAFF.

This clone was seen a handful of times. The chain recombines TRBV28 with TRBJ2-7; TRBD1 matches 12 bases. The germline gives CDR1 MDHEN, CDR2 SYDVKM. The CDR3 totals 15 residues. V dropped 4 bases and J dropped 7; count of bases not matched to a gene: 8. CDR3 nucleotide sequence: TGTGCCAGCAGTTCCTCGGGACAGGGGGCGGGGGAGCAGTACTTC. Translating gives CASSSSGQGAGEQYF.

This clone was recorded only once. The gene calls are TRBV5-1 and TRBJ2-3, with 9 bases fitting TRBD2. The CDR3 length is 18 residues. V gave up 4 bases and J gave up 4 bases; unmatched junction bases: 16. Germline CDR1 and CDR2: SGHRS and YFSETQ. DNA of the CDR3: TGCGCCAGCAGCGCCGCTAAACTCCATAGCGGGAGCGCAGATACGCAGTATTTT. Protein product: CASSAAKLHSGSADTQYF.

The V and J genes are TRBV6-6 and TRBJ1-2, with D perhaps TRBD1 (6 bases). V lost 5 bases and J 8 bases, leaving 15 bases between the germline ends. Germline-derived CDR1 and CDR2 are MNHNY and SVGAGI (reference sequence). The CDR3 loop spans 13 amino acids. The CDR3 sequence is CASSQKGGWGYTF. CDR3 sequence (DNA): TGTGCCAGCAGTCAAAAAGGGGGTTGGGGCTACACCTTC.

This rearrangement joins TRBV6-1 to TRBJ1-5; 8 nucleotides agree with TRBD1. This CDR3 has 16 residues. CDR1 is MNHNS and CDR2 is SASEGT in the germline V gene. The V segment lost 4 bases and the J segment 2 bases; nucleotides outside the gene matches: 7. The CDR3 reads CASSGTGPRGNQPQHF. In DNA form, the CDR3 reads TGTGCCAGCAGTGGGACAGGGCCAAGGGGCAATCAGCCCCAGCATTTT.

This chain uses TRBV5-8 with TRBJ2-7; the D is unclear. Deletions cut 4 bases from V and 2 bases from J, with 4 bases between. This CDR3 comprises 11 residues. The germline CDR1 and CDR2 sequences are SGHTS and YDEGEE. CDR3 in amino acids: CASSPPYEQYV. In nucleotides, the CDR3 is TGTGCCAGCAGCCCTCCCTACGAGCAGTACGTC.